What follows are 6 T cell receptor beta chains derived from one specimen sequenced in a study of cytomegalovirus exposure and HLA in healthy donors (dated by TCRdb to 2016 to 2017). Libraries were prepared through the immunoSEQ multiplex PCR assay. TCRdb took over this immuneACCESS table, retaining in-frame rearrangements with V and J assigned. Such tables are incomplete; in checked studies, under half of the missing clones stem from an unresolved V gene, and the remainder is unexplained. For this sample the table gives about 78,000 clones, of which approximately 95% were detected only once. The top ten constitute about 1.6% of the sample. Specimen: PBMCs. These receptors all come from a man between 18 and 29 years old in good health and CMV-seropositive.

The CDR3 loop is CASSKAGGSLWTQYF. Here the CDR3 DNA reads TGTGCCAGTAGTAAGGCGGGAGGGTCTTTGTGGACCCAGTACTTC. The V call is TRBV19, the J call TRBJ2-5; TRBD2 matches at 9 bases. CDR3 size: 15 residues. V trimming: 4 bases; J trimming: 7 bases; junction bases outside the gene matches: 10. Germline V CDR1 and CDR2: LNHDA, SQIVND (reference sequence).

The chain employs TRBV5-1 and TRBJ2-4, with D possibly matching TRBD1 (6 bases). Germline V gene lookup returns CDR1 SGHRS and CDR2 YFSETQ. V lost 4 bases to trimming and J lost 6 bases, with 20 bases between them. The CDR3 sequence is 16 residues long. The CDR3 DNA reads TGCGCCAGCAGCGAAGGGACAAAGGTTTGGGGAAACATTCAGTACTTC. This gives the protein CASSEGTKVWGNIQYF.

This clone came up once. The gene calls are TRBV12-1 and TRBJ2-5; the table's TRBD1 call for D was not verified on the DNA. TRBV12-1 is noted as a pseudogene. CDR3 length equals 14 residues. The CDR3 sequence is CASSTTGGWETQYF. Here the CDR3 DNA reads TGTGCCAGCAGCACGACAGGGGGATGGGAGACCCAGTACTTC.

The V and J genes are TRBV28 and TRBJ2-2, with D possibly matching TRBD1 (7 bases). The CDR3 is 15 amino acids. V was trimmed by 4 bases and J by 4 bases, leaving 13 bases between them. Germline V CDR1 and CDR2: MDHEN, SYDVKM. The CDR3 region is CASSSGGLFTGELFF. CDR3 nucleotide sequence: TGTGCCAGCAGTTCAGGGGGGCTCTTCACCGGGGAGCTGTTTTTT. Together with reference TRBV28 and TRBJ2-2, the CDR3 gives the full variable domain: DVKVTQSSRYLVKRTGEKVFLECVQDMDHENMFWYRQDPGLGLRLIYFSYDVKMKEKGDIPEGYSVSREKKERFSLILESASTNQTSMYLCASSSGGLFTGELFFGEGSRLTVL.

V gene TRBV4-1 combines with J gene TRBJ2-1; 7 nucleotides agree with TRBD2. With 4 bases clipped from V and 7 bases from J, the junction kept 4 bases outside the gene matches. This CDR3 has 13 residues. Germline loops: CDR1 MGHRA, CDR2 YSYEKL. CDR3 protein: CASSRGSGNEQFF. The DNA for the CDR3 is TGCGCCAGCAGCCGAGGTAGCGGGAATGAGCAGTTCTTC.

The chain has TRBV5-1 and TRBJ2-3; no clear D gene. The V and J ends lost 0 bases and 0 bases respectively, with 5 bases between them. This CDR3 is built from 14 residues. Germline CDR1 and CDR2: SGHRS and YFSETQ. CDR3 sequence reads: CASSLAGSTDTQYF. CDR3 bases: TGCGCCAGCAGCTTGGCCGGGAGCACAGATACGCAGTATTTT. Full variable domain (missing parts from reference TRBV5-1 and TRBJ2-3): KAGVTQTPRYLIKTRGQQVTLSCSPISGHRSVSWYQQTPGQGLQFLFEYFSETQRNKGNFPGRFSGRQFSNSRSEMNVSTLELGDSALYLCASSLAGSTDTQYFGPGTRLTVL.